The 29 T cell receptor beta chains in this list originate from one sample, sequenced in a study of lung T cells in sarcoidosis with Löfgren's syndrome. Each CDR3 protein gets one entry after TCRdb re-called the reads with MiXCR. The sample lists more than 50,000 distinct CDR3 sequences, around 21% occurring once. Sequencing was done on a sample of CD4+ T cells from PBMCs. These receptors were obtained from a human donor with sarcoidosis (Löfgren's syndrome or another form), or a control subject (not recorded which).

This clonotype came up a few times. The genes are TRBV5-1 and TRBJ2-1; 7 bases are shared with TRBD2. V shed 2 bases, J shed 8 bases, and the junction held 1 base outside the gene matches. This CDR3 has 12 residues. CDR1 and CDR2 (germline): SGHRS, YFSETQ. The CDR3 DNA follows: TGCGCCAGCAGCTTTGCGGGGGATGAGCAGTTCTTC. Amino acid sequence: CASSFAGDEQFF.

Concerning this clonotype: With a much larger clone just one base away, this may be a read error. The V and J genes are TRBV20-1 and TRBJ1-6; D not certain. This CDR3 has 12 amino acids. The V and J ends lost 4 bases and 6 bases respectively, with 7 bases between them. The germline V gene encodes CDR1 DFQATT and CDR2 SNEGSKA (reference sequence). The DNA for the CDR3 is TGCAGTGCTACGTACAGTAATTCACCCCTCCACTTT. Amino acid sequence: CSATYSNSPLHF.

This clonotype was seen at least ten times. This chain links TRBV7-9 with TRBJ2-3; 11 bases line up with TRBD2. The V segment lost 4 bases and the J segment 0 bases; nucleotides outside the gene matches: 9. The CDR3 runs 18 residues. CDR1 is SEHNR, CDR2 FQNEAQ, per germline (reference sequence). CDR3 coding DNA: TGTGCCAGCAGCTCCCTCCTAGCGGGGGGAATAAGCACAGATACGCAGTATTTT. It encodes CASSSLLAGGISTDTQYF.

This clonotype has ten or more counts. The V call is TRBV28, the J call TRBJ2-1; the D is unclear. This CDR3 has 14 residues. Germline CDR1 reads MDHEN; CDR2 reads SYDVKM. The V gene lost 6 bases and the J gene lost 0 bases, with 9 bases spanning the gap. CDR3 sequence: CASRLLSSYNEQFF. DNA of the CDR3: TGTGCCAGCAGGTTGTTAAGCTCCTACAATGAGCAGTTCTTC.

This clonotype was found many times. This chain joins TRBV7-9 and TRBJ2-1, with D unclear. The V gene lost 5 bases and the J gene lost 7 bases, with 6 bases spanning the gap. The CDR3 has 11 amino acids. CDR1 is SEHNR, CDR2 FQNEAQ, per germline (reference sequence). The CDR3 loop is CASSTRNEQFF. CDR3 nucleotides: TGTGCCAGCAGCACACGTAATGAGCAGTTCTTC. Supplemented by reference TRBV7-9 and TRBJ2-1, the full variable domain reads DTGVSQNPRHKITKRGQNVTFRCDPISEHNRLYWYRQTLGQGPEFLTYFQNEAQLEKSRLLSDRFSAERPKGSFSTLEIQRTEQGDSAMYLCASSTRNEQFFGPGTRLTVL.

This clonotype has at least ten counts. The CDR3 reads CATSDRGRHYGYTF. CDR3 nucleotide sequence: TGTGCCACCAGTGATCGCGGCAGACACTATGGCTACACCTTC. The J gene is TRBJ1-2, the V gene TRBV24-1; unclear D gene. The germline V and J ends were trimmed by 3 bases and 3 bases, with 10 bases remaining between them. Germline CDR1 KGHDR, CDR2 SFDVKD. The length of the CDR3 is 14 residues.

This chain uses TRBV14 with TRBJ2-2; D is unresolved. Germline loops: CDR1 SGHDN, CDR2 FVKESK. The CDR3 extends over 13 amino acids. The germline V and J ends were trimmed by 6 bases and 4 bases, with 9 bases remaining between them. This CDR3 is CASSVLITGELFF. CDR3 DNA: TGTGCCAGCAGTGTCTTGATCACCGGGGAGCTGTTTTTT.

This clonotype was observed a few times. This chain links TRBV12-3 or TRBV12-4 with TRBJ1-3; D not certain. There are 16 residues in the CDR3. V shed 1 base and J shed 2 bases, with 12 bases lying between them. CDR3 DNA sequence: TGTGCCAGCAGTTTAGGGGAGGGATTCGCTGGAAACACCATATATTTT. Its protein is CASSLGEGFAGNTIYF.

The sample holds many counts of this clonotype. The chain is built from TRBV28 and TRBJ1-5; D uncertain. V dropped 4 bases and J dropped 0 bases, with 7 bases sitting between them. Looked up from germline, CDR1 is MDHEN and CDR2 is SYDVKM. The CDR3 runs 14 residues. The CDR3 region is CASSSIFSNQPQHF. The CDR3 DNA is TGTGCCAGCAGTTCCATATTTAGCAATCAGCCCCAGCATTTT.

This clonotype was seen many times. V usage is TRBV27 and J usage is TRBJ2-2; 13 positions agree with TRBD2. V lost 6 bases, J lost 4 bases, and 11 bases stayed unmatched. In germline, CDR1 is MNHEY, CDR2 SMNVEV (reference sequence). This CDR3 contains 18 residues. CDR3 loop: CASSPRTSGSGGTGELFF. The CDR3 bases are TGTGCCAGCAGCCCCCGGACTAGCGGGAGCGGAGGCACCGGGGAGCTGTTTTTT.

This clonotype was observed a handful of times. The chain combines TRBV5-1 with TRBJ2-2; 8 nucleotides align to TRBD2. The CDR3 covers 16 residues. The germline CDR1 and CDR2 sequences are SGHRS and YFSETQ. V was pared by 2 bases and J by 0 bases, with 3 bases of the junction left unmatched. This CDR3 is CASSFYSGTNTGELFF. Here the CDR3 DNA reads TGCGCCAGCAGCTTCTATAGCGGGACGAACACCGGGGAGCTGTTTTTT.

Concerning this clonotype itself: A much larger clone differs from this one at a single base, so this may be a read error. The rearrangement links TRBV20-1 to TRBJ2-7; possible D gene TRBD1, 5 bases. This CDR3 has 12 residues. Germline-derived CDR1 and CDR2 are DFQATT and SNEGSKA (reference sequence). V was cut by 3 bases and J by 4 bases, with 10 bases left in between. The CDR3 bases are TGCAGTGCTAGCGGCGACAGTTACGAGCAGTACTTC. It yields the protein CSASGDSYEQYF.

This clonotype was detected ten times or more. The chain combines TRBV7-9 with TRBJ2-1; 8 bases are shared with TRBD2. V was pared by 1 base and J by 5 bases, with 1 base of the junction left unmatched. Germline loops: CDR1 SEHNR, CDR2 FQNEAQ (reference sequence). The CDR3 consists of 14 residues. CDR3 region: CASSLELADNEQFF. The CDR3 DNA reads TGTGCCAGCAGCTTAGAACTAGCGGACAATGAGCAGTTCTTC.

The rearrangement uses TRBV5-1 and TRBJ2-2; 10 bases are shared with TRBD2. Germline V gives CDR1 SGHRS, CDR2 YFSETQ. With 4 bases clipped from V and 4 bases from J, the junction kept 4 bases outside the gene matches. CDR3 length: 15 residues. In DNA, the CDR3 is TGCGCCAGCAGCGCGCTAGCGGGAGCCACCGGGGAGCTGTTTTTT. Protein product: CASSALAGATGELFF.

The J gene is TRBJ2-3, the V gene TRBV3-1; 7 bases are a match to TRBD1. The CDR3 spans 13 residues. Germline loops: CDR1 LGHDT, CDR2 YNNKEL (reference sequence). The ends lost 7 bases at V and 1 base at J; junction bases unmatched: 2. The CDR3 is CASTDRGTDTQYF. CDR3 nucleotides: TGTGCCAGCACCGACAGGGGCACAGATACGCAGTATTTT.

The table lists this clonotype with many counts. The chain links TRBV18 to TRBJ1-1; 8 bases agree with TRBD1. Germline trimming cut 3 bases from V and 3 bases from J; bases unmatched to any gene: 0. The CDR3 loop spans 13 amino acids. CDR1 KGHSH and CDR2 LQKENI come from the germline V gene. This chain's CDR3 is CASSPTGDTEAFF. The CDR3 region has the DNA TGTGCCAGCTCACCGACAGGGGACACTGAAGCTTTCTTT.

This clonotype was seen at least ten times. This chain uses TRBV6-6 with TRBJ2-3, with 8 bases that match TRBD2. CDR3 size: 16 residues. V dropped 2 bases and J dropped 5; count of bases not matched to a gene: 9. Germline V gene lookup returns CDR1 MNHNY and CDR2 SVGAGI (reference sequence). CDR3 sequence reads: CASSYGRAGDRDTQYF. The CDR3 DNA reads TGTGCCAGCAGTTACGGGCGAGCGGGAGATCGAGATACGCAGTATTTT.

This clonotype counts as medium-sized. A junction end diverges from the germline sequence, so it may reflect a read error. CDR3 sequence (DNA): TGTGCCAGCAGCGAAGAGGGAAAGGCCCAGCATTTT. It codes for CASSEEGKAQHF. The rearrangement links TRBV6-1 to TRBJ1-5; D gene ambiguous. The CDR3 covers 12 residues. Germline V gene sequence: CDR1 MNHNS, CDR2 SASEGT.

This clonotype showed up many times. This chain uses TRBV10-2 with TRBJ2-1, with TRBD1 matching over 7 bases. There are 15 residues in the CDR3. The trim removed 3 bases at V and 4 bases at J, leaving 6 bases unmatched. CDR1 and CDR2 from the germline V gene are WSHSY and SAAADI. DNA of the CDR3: TGCGCCAGCAGTGAAGGGACAGCGAATTACAATGAGCAGTTCTTC. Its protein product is CASSEGTANYNEQFF.

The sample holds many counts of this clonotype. The CDR3 reads CASSFPSPSLETVSYEQYF. CDR3 in DNA: TGTGCCAGCAGCTTTCCGTCTCCATCGCTAGAAACAGTCTCCTACGAGCAGTACTTC. J is TRBJ2-7 and V is TRBV5-4; the D is unclear. Trimming pared 2 bases from V and 0 bases from J, leaving 24 bases between. This CDR3 is built from 19 residues. In germline, CDR1 is SGHNT, CDR2 YYREEE (reference sequence).

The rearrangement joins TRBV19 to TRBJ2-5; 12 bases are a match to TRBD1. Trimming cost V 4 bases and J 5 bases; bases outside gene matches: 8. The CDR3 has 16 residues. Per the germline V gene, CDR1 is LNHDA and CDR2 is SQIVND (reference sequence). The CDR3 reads CASSTDRDRGRETQYF. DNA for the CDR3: TGTGCCAGTAGTACCGACCGGGACAGGGGGCGTGAGACCCAGTACTTC.

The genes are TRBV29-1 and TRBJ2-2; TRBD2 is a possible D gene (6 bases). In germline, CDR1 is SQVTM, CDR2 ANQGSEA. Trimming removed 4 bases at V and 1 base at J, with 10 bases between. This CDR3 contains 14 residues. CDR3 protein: CSVVSSVNTGELFF. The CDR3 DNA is TGCAGCGTTGTGTCTAGCGTGAACACCGGGGAGCTGTTTTTT.

The CDR3, as DNA: TGTGCCAGCAGCTTGAAGAGGAGGGAGGGACCTGGAAACACCATATATTTT. Translating it yields CASSLKRREGPGNTIYF. The V call is TRBV5-5, the J call TRBJ1-3; tentatively, D is TRBD1 (5 bases). The length of the CDR3 is 17 residues. Trimming pared 1 base from V and 2 bases from J, leaving 16 bases between. Germline CDR1 reads SGHKS; CDR2 reads YYEKEE (reference sequence).

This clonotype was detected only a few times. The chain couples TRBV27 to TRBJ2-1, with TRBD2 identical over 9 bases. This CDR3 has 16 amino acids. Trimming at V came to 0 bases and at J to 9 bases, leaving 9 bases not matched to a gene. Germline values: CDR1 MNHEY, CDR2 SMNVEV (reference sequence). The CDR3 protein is CASSLSSSGSAVEQFF. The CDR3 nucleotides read TGTGCCAGCAGTTTATCTAGTAGCGGGAGTGCAGTTGAGCAGTTCTTC.

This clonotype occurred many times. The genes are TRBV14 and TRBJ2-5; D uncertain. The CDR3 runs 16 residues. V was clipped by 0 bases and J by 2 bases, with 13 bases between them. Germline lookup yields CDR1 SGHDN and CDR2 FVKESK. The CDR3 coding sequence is TGTGCCAGCAGCCAAGAACATCCTAGAAGTCAAGAGACCCAGTACTTC. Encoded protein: CASSQEHPRSQETQYF.

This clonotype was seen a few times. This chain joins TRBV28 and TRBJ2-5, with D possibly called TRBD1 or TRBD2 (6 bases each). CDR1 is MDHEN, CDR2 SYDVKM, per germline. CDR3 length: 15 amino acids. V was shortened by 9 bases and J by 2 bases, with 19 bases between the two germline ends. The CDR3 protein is CASLGARGRQETQYF. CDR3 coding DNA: TGTGCCAGTCTAGGGGCTAGGGGGAGGCAAGAGACCCAGTACTTC.

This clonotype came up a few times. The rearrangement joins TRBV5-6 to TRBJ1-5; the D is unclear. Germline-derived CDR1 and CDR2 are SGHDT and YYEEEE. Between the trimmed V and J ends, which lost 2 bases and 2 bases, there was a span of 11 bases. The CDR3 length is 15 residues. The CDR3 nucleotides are TGTGCCAGCAGCTTAGGCCCACTTGGCAATCAGCCCCAGCATTTT. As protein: CASSLGPLGNQPQHF.

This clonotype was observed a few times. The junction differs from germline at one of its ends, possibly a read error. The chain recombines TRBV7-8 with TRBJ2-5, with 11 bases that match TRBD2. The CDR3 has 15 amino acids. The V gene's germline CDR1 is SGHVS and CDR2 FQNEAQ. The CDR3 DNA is TGTGCCAGCAGCTCCCAGACTAGCGGGATTACCACAGAGTGCTTC. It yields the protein CASSSQTSGITTECF.

CDR3 amino acids: CASSLTGGTGGYNEQFF. CDR3 sequence (DNA): TGTGCCAGCAGCTTAACGGGGGGAACAGGAGGTTACAATGAGCAGTTCTTC. The rearrangement uses TRBV7-3 and TRBJ2-1; D possibly corresponds to TRBD2 (6 bases). The CDR3 totals 17 residues. V dropped 0 bases and J dropped 4 bases, with 16 bases sitting between them. CDR1 and CDR2 from the germline V gene are SGHTA and FQGTGA.